These 2 T cell receptor beta chains came from one sample sequenced in a study of T-cell memory formation after mild COVID-19. TCRdb reprocessed the 5' RACE reads via MiXCR and lists one record per CDR3 protein. Among roughly 99,000 distinct CDR3 sequences, approximately 15% were seen once, and the ten largest hold 35% to 40%. Sequencing was done on a sample of PBMCs or a T cell subset sorted from them (not recorded which). These receptors were collected from a man younger than 30 who had mild COVID-19 (a few samples of this study predate the infection). Cell type and time point are not known.

The chain combines TRBV29-1 with TRBJ2-1; perhaps TRBD2 as D (7 bases). The V end lost 6 bases, the J end lost 6 bases, and 15 bases lay between the germline ends. Germline-derived CDR1 and CDR2 are SQVTM and ANQGSEA. This CDR3 spans 13 amino acids. The CDR3 coding sequence is TGCAGCGTGCTTTGGGGGGGCCGCAATGAGCAGTTCTTC. Translated: CSVLWGGRNEQFF.

The chain uses TRBV14 and TRBJ2-7; D tentatively reads TRBD1 or TRBD2 (5 bases each). Germline V gives CDR1 SGHDN, CDR2 FVKESK. Trimming cost V 0 bases and J 3 bases, with 12 bases left between them. CDR3 length: 15 residues. CDR3 region: CASSQEPGPYYEQYF. DNA for the CDR3: TGTGCCAGCAGCCAAGAGCCGGGGCCGTACTACGAGCAGTACTTC. Combining the CDR3 with reference TRBV14 and TRBJ2-7 gives the whole variable domain EAGVTQFPSHSVIEKGQTVTLRCDPISGHDNLYWYRRVMGKEIKFLLHFVKESKQDESGMPNNRFLAERTGGTYSTLKVQPAELEDSGVYFCASSQEPGPYYEQYFGPGTRLTVT.